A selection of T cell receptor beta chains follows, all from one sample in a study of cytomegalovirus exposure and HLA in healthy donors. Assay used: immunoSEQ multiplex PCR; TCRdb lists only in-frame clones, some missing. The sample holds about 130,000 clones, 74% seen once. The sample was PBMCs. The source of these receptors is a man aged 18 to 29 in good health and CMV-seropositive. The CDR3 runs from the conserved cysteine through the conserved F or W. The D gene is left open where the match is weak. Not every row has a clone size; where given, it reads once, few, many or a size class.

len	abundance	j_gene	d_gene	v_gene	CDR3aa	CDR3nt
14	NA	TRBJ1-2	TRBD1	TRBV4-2	CASSQVDRPYGYTF	TGTGCCAGCAGCCAAGTGGACAGGCCCTATGGCTACACCTTC
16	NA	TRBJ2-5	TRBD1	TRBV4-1	CASSQDNGRGLETQYF	TGCGCCAGCAGCCAAGATAACGGCAGGGGGCTGGAGACCCAGTACTTC
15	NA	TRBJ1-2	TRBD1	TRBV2	CASSTRGLGYYGYTF	TGTGCCAGCAGTACCAGGGGGCTGGGTTACTATGGCTACACCTTC
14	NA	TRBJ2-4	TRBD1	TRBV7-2	CASTLTGFVDIQYF	TGTGCCAGCACCCTGACAGGGTTTGTAGACATTCAGTACTTC
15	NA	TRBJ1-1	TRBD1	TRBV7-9	CASSPETGGKAEAFF	TGTGCCAGCAGCCCAGAAACAGGGGGTAAGGCTGAAGCTTTCTTT
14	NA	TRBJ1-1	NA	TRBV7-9	CASSFLRGGTEAFF	TGTGCCAGCAGCTTCCTCAGGGGTGGCACTGAAGCTTTCTTT
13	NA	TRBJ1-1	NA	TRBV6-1	CASSRTVNTEAFF	TGTGCCAGCAGCCGGACAGTGAACACTGAAGCTTTCTTT
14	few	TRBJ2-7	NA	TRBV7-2	CASSWGERAYEQYF	TGTGCCAGCAGCTGGGGGGAGCGGGCCTACGAGCAGTACTTC
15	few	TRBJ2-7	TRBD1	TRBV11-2	CASRKPGTGYYEQYF	TGTGCCAGCAGAAAACCCGGGACAGGGTACTACGAGCAGTACTTC
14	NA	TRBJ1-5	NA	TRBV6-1	CASSLGRKVQPQHF	TGTGCCAGCAGTTTGGGGAGGAAGGTTCAGCCCCAGCATTTT
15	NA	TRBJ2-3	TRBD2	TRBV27	CASSTQTSGGDTQYF	TGTGCCAGCAGTACTCAAACTAGCGGGGGGGATACGCAGTATTTT
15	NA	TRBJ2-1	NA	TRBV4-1	CASTPSSTGINEQFF	TGCGCCAGCACCCCGTCGTCGACAGGAATCAATGAGCAGTTCTTC
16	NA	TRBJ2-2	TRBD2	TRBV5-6	CASSLGLAGVHGELFF	TGTGCCAGCAGCTTGGGACTAGCGGGAGTTCACGGGGAGCTGTTTTTT
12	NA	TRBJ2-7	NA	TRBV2	CASRPARYEQYF	TGTGCCAGCAGACCCGCTAGATACGAGCAGTACTTC
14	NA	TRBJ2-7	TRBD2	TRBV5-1	CASSLGTSGNEQYF	TGCGCCAGCAGCTTAGGGACTAGCGGAAACGAGCAGTACTTC
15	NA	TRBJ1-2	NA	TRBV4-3	CASSQERGPNYGYTF	TGCGCCAGCAGCCAAGAGCGGGGACCTAACTATGGCTACACCTTC
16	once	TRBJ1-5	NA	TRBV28	CASSLPIGQYNQPQHF	TGTGCCAGCAGTCTCCCGATTGGACAGTACAATCAGCCCCAGCATTTT
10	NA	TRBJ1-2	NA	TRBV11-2	CASSTYGYTF	TGTGCCAGCAGCACTTATGGCTACACCTTC
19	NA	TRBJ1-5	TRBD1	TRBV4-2	CASSPGGGTGSYSNQPQHF	TGTGCCAGCAGCCCGGGAGGCGGGACAGGTTCTTATAGCAATCAGCCCCAGCATTTT
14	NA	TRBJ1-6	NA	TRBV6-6	CASSYAGVDSPLHF	TGTGCCAGCAGTTACGCAGGGGTCGATTCACCCCTCCACTTT
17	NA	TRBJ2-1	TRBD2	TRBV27	CASSIRNSGGIYNEQFF	TGTGCCAGCAGTATCAGGAATAGCGGGGGGATTTACAATGAGCAGTTCTTC
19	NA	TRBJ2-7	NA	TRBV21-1	CASRNAHLWGHPFSYEQYF	TGTGCCAGCAGAAACGCTCATCTCTGGGGCCACCCTTTCTCCTACGAGCAGTACTTC
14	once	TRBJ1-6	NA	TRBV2	CASRETVYNSPLHF	TGTGCCAGCAGGGAGACAGTTTATAATTCACCCCTCCACTTT
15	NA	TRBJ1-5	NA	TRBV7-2	CASSLEAGGNQPQHF	TGTGCCAGCAGCTTAGAGGCCGGGGGCAATCAGCCCCAGCATTTT
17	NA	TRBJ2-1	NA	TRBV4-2	CASSQVESRLAYNEQFF	TGTGCCAGCAGCCAAGTGGAATCGAGACTTGCCTACAATGAGCAGTTCTTC
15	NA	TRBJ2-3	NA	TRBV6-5	CASSYSGAGTDTQYF	TGTGCCAGCAGTTACTCGGGGGCAGGCACAGATACGCAGTATTTT
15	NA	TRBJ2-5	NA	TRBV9	CASSAHRLGGETQYF	TGTGCCAGCAGCGCCCACAGGTTGGGTGGGGAGACCCAGTACTTC
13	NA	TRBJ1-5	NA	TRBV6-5	CASSWGLTEPQHF	TGTGCCAGCAGTTGGGGACTAACGGAGCCCCAGCATTTT
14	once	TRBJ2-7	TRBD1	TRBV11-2	CASSWGTGGYEQYF	TGTGCCAGCAGCTGGGGGACAGGGGGCTACGAGCAGTACTTC
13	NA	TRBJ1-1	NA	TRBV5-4	CASRWDTNTEAFF	TGTGCCAGCAGGTGGGACACTAACACTGAAGCTTTCTTT
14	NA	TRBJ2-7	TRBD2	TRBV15	CATSRVGTSAEQYF	TGTGCCACCAGCAGAGTTGGGACTAGTGCCGAGCAGTACTTC
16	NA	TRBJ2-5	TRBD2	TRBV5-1	CASSHGLAGGEETQYF	TGCGCCAGCAGCCATGGACTAGCGGGGGGGGAAGAGACCCAGTACTTC
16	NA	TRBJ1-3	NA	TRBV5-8	CASSARQGVPGNTIYF	TGCGCCAGCAGCGCCCGCCAGGGTGTACCTGGAAACACCATATATTTT
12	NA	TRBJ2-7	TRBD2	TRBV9	CASSPGGREQYF	TGTGCCAGCAGCCCGGGGGGTCGGGAGCAGTACTTC
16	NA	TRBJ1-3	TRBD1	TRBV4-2	CASSQRTGLSGNTIYF	TGTGCCAGCAGCCAGCGGACAGGGCTTTCTGGAAACACCATATATTTT
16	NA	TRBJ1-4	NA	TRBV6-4	CASSATGCREGEKLFF	TGTGCCAGCAGCGCAACGGGTTGTAGGGAGGGGGAAAAACTGTTTTTT
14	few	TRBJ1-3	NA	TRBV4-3	CASSQVLPGNTIYF	TGCGCCAGCAGCCAAGTACTGCCTGGAAACACCATATATTTT
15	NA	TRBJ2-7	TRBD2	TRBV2	CASRQGLAGSYEQYF	TGTGCCAGCAGGCAGGGACTAGCGGGATCCTACGAGCAGTACTTC
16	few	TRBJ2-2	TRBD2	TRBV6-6	CASSYPSGGNTGELFF	TGTGCCAGCAGTTATCCTAGCGGGGGTAACACCGGGGAGCTGTTTTTT
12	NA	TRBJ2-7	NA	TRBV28	CASSSQAYEQYF	TGTGCCAGCAGCTCACAGGCTTACGAGCAGTACTTC
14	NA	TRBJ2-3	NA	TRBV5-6	CASSVGPLTDTQYF	TGTGCCAGCAGTGTGGGGCCACTCACAGATACGCAGTATTTT